This entry concerns a single T cell receptor (beta chain). Its antigen is as yet unknown. The data stem from a study of OX40 agonist ivuxolimab in advanced cancers. Overall study context: Hepatocellular carcinoma, melanoma, renal cell or head and neck cancer was diagnosed in the dose-escalation patients.

Study observations and caveats: Antigen targets of the expanded peripheral T cells went undetermined. Normalized expansion of T-cell clones was also low for some nonresponders.

The sampling schedule covered blood at baseline, cycle 4 day 1, and cycle 7 day 1. Sequencing was performed with immunoSEQ multiplex PCR; in TCRdb, only in-frame clones are kept and a portion is missing. The data contain tens of thousands of clones, roughly 87% of them seen just once; the ten biggest clones take up more than 13%. Trimming left V 4 bases short and J 1 base short, with 11 bases between. This CDR3 has 15 amino acids. The V gene's germline CDR1 is MGHRA and CDR2 YSYEKL. Material: CD4+ or CD8+ T cells sorted from blood, obtained in a trial of the OX40 agonist ivuxolimab. V is TRBV4-1 and J is TRBJ2-1; no definite D call. This clonotype was obtained from an adult with an advanced solid tumor such as melanoma, head and neck, liver or kidney cancer. The CDR3 coding sequence is TGCGCCAGCAGCCTAGGGCCGGTTTCCTACAATGAGCAGTTCTTC. Its translation is CASSLGPVSYNEQFF.